Below, one TCR beta chain is given with its context. The antigen is unknown. The sample is drawn from a study of vaccination and CD4 T cells after COVID-19. Cultured CD4+ T-cell DNA underwent Oncomine TCR Beta short-read sequencing. TCRdb re-analysed the PCR reads in MiXCR, keeping a single row per CDR3 protein. Among 9,500 to 12,000 distinct CDR3 sequences listed, 65% were seen once. V lost 4 bases and J 8 bases, leaving 10 bases between the germline ends. Germline lookup yields CDR1 SGDLS and CDR2 YYNGEE. CDR3 size: 12 residues. The treatment is: roughly 11-day PBMC culture with coronavirus spike peptide pools or control peptides (ViraFEST assay). ViraFEST sequenced TCRs after peptide-pool expansion of antigen-specific T cells.

This chain joins TRBV9 and TRBJ1-5, with D possibly TRBD1 on 5 matching bases. This TCR derives from a human donor who had recovered from COVID-19. Sequences were derived from CD4+ T cells from blood, cultured in vitro, sampled before SARS-CoV-2 vaccination. CDR3 protein: CASSCSGEPQHF. DNA for the CDR3: TGTGCCAGCAGCTGCTCGGGGGAGCCCCAGCATTTT.